This T cell receptor (beta chain) derives from a study of blood T cell repertoires in COVID-19 (dated by TCRdb to about 2020). Study-wide context: Samples from collaborators originated in the United States, Italy and Spain and spanned both the acute and convalescent phases of COVID-19. Where HLA class I and class II types were available, the types were taken from metadata supplied by the sample provider, not from assay-based typing. Deeply sampled blood TCRbeta repertoires from subjects exposed to, actively infected with, or recovered from COVID-19 were included in the dataset. A freely available public database, intended as a resource for researchers studying the immune response to SARS-CoV-2, is where the repertoires were released. Nearly every sample came with metadata listing a de-identified subject ID, COVID-19 status, age in years and sex. The samples were drawn from the first 160 participants of the ongoing ImmuneRACE study and from about 1,200 subjects provided by 6 global collaborators. The prospective study material was composed of cDNA or gDNA derived from T cells, B-cell-depleted T cells, or PBMCs.

The immunoSEQ Assay, a bias-controlled multiplex PCR, was used to amplify TCRbeta CDR3 regions from genomic DNA. The published analysis was carried out like this. The number of nucleated cells in each sample was estimated by amplification of reference gene primers within the assay. To quantify the absolute abundance of each unique TCRbeta CDR3 rearrangement, sequence reads were collapsed and filtered. For each sample, productive Simpson clonality was calculated as the square root of Simpson's diversity index over productive rearrangements. TCRdb retrieved this table from immuneACCESS and kept in-frame rearrangements only. Not all clones are present; in checked studies, unresolved V genes account for under half, and no reason is known for the remainder. V and J calls plus clone size are reproduced from that table; the DNA served to infer D and trimming. The sample records some 88,000 clones, roughly nine tenths of which are singletons. The ten top clones hold roughly 1.8% of the sample.

The germline V gene yields SGHAT for CDR1 and FQNNGV for CDR2. From cysteine to phenylalanine, the CDR3 is 14 amino acids long. Only the CDR3 region is kept as DNA, spanning 42 bases read in frame from base 1. Clipping removes 5 bases from V and 10 bases from J, with 12 as the unmatched junction base count. What the research found in general, with its limitations: The amount of clinical and demographic metadata varied by source and participant and was provided uncurated.

Each collaborating institution followed its own protocols to collect whole blood in K2EDTA tubes. For TCRbeta analysis, collaborators shipped samples as frozen whole blood, isolated PBMCs, or DNA extracted from either of those sample types. A remark on this clone: Its target antigen remains unknown. No base quality values were provided; no much bigger clone lies one nucleotide off.

The rearrangement combines TRBV11-2 with TRBJ1-1; TRBD1 aligns with 8 central bases. Material: peripheral blood. The source is a human donor with active COVID-19. The donor label of this sample is uncertain. CDR3 loop: CASSDLDRAIAAFF. The DNA sequence is as follows: TGTGCCAGCAGCGATTTGGACAGGGCCATTGCAGCTTTCTTT.